A selection of T cell receptor beta chains follows, all from one sample in a study of blood T cell repertoires in COVID-19. Assay: immunoSEQ multiplex PCR; the TCRdb copy retains only in-frame clones and omits some. Counted here are 260,000 or so clones, about four fifths occurring once; the ten biggest clones make up approximately 7.5%. The sequenced sample was peripheral blood. Receptors originate from a woman over 75 with COVID-19, enrolled during active disease. Each CDR3 is given with its conserved first and last residue. Each record gives: J gene, clone size, D gene, V gene, CDR3 DNA, CDR3 protein. The D gene is left open where the match is weak. Clone size, where shown, is once, few, many, or a class for clones that have expanded.

J gene: TRBJ1-6
clone size: -
D gene: TRBD1
V gene: TRBV7-2
CDR3 DNA: TGTGCCAGCAGAGTGACAGGGGGCTATTCACCCCTCCACTTT
CDR3 protein: CASRVTGGYSPLHF

J gene: TRBJ1-4
clone size: -
D gene: -
V gene: TRBV4-1
CDR3 DNA: TGCGCCAGCAGCCTCAGGGGTACTAATGAAAAACTGTTTTTT
CDR3 protein: CASSLRGTNEKLFF

J gene: TRBJ2-1
clone size: -
D gene: TRBD2
V gene: TRBV7-2
CDR3 DNA: TGTGCCAGCAGCTCTAGCGGGATGGGGGCCAATGAGCAGTTCTTC
CDR3 protein: CASSSSGMGANEQFF

J gene: TRBJ1-5
clone size: -
D gene: -
V gene: TRBV19
CDR3 DNA: TGTGCCAGTAGGAACAGGGAGTCTTATAGCAATCAGCCCCAGCATTTT
CDR3 protein: CASRNRESYSNQPQHF

J gene: TRBJ2-7
clone size: -
D gene: -
V gene: TRBV7-2
CDR3 DNA: TGTGCCAGCAGCTTAGTAGTCGGGACCTACGAGCAGTACTTC
CDR3 protein: CASSLVVGTYEQYF

J gene: TRBJ2-5
clone size: -
D gene: TRBD2
V gene: TRBV18
CDR3 DNA: TGTGCCAGCTCACCACGACTAGCGCAACAAGAGACCCAGTACTTC
CDR3 protein: CASSPRLAQQETQYF

J gene: TRBJ2-3
clone size: many
D gene: TRBD1
V gene: TRBV7-7
CDR3 DNA: TGTGCTAGCAGCTCGGACAGGGCAGATACGCAGTATTTT
CDR3 protein: CASSSDRADTQYF

J gene: TRBJ2-5
clone size: -
D gene: -
V gene: TRBV10-2
CDR3 DNA: TGCGCCAGCAGTGGGGGGGGGCCGTGGGAGACCCAGTACTTC
CDR3 protein: CASSGGGPWETQYF

J gene: TRBJ1-6
clone size: once
D gene: -
V gene: TRBV5-1
CDR3 DNA: TGCGCCAGCAGCCCAGTCCCAGGGAACTCACCCCTCCACTTT
CDR3 protein: CASSPVPGNSPLHF

J gene: TRBJ2-7
clone size: -
D gene: TRBD1
V gene: TRBV6-2/TRBV6-3
CDR3 DNA: TGTGCCAGCAGTTACGTTCGGACAGGGTCGATGTACGAGCAGTACTTC
CDR3 protein: CASSYVRTGSMYEQYF

J gene: TRBJ2-2
clone size: -
D gene: TRBD1
V gene: TRBV11-2
CDR3 DNA: TGTGCCAGCAGCATACGGACAGGGGATACCGGGGAGCTGTTTTTT
CDR3 protein: CASSIRTGDTGELFF

J gene: TRBJ1-2
clone size: -
D gene: -
V gene: TRBV12-3/TRBV12-4
CDR3 DNA: TGTGCCAGCAGTTTACGGGGTGGCTACACCTTC
CDR3 protein: CASSLRGGYTF

J gene: TRBJ1-5
clone size: -
D gene: -
V gene: TRBV9
CDR3 DNA: TGTGCCAAATGGGGGGGGCTTGGCAATCAGCCCCAGCATTTT
CDR3 protein: CAKWGGLGNQPQHF

J gene: TRBJ2-1
clone size: -
D gene: TRBD2
V gene: TRBV7-9
CDR3 DNA: TGTGCCAGCAGCAAATTAGCGGGAACCTACAATGAGCAGTTCTTC
CDR3 protein: CASSKLAGTYNEQFF

J gene: TRBJ1-1
clone size: -
D gene: TRBD1
V gene: TRBV29-1
CDR3 DNA: TGCAGCGTTCTAGACAGGGGGACTGAAGCTTTCTTT
CDR3 protein: CSVLDRGTEAFF

J gene: TRBJ2-2
clone size: -
D gene: -
V gene: TRBV18
CDR3 DNA: TGTGCCAGCTCACCACCAGTGTACGGCACCGGGGAGCTGTTTTTT
CDR3 protein: CASSPPVYGTGELFF

J gene: TRBJ2-3
clone size: -
D gene: -
V gene: TRBV7-9
CDR3 DNA: TGTGCCAGCAGCGATACTTCAGATACGCAGTATTTT
CDR3 protein: CASSDTSDTQYF

J gene: TRBJ2-1
clone size: -
D gene: TRBD2
V gene: TRBV6-2/TRBV6-3
CDR3 DNA: TGTGCCAGCAGTTACGCTAGCGGGGGGCCCGTCTACAATGAGCAGTTCTTC
CDR3 protein: CASSYASGGPVYNEQFF

J gene: TRBJ2-5
clone size: -
D gene: TRBD2
V gene: TRBV19
CDR3 DNA: TGTGCCAGTAGTATCTCGTCGGGACTAGCGGGGCTCAACTTC
CDR3 protein: CASSISSGLAGLNF

J gene: TRBJ2-7
clone size: -
D gene: -
V gene: TRBV7-2
CDR3 DNA: TGTGCCAGCAGCTTATGGGACACTCCCTCCTACGAGCAGTACTTC
CDR3 protein: CASSLWDTPSYEQYF

J gene: TRBJ2-1
clone size: -
D gene: TRBD2
V gene: TRBV28
CDR3 DNA: TGTGCCAGCAGTCCCACTAGCGGGGGGAAGGATGAGCAGTTCTTC
CDR3 protein: CASSPTSGGKDEQFF

J gene: TRBJ1-1
clone size: -
D gene: -
V gene: TRBV7-3
CDR3 DNA: TGTGCCAGCAGCCCGTACACCACTGAAGCTTTCTTT
CDR3 protein: CASSPYTTEAFF

J gene: TRBJ2-1
clone size: -
D gene: -
V gene: TRBV14
CDR3 DNA: TGTGCCAGCAGCCAAGCACTTGAGCAGTTCTTC
CDR3 protein: CASSQALEQFF

J gene: TRBJ2-3
clone size: -
D gene: -
V gene: TRBV7-3
CDR3 DNA: TGTGCCAGCAGCTCGACGGGATCTTCAGATACGCAGTATTTT
CDR3 protein: CASSSTGSSDTQYF

J gene: TRBJ1-2
clone size: -
D gene: -
V gene: TRBV6-5
CDR3 DNA: TGTGCCAGCAGGCCCCTGGGGGGGTACTATGGCTACACCTTC
CDR3 protein: CASRPLGGYYGYTF

J gene: TRBJ1-6
clone size: -
D gene: TRBD1
V gene: TRBV19
CDR3 DNA: TGTGCCAGTAGTACGGACAGGTCTAATTCACCCCTCCACTTT
CDR3 protein: CASSTDRSNSPLHF

J gene: TRBJ1-6
clone size: -
D gene: -
V gene: TRBV6-2/TRBV6-3
CDR3 DNA: TGTGCCAGCAGCACCGGACTGATCGGTAATTCACCCCTCCACTTT
CDR3 protein: CASSTGLIGNSPLHF

J gene: TRBJ1-2
clone size: -
D gene: -
V gene: TRBV30
CDR3 DNA: TGTGCCTGGAGGAGCCAGGGAACTAACTATGGCTACACCTTC
CDR3 protein: CAWRSQGTNYGYTF

J gene: TRBJ1-5
clone size: -
D gene: -
V gene: TRBV19
CDR3 DNA: TGTGCCAGTAGTGAAAGGTCGGGAATAAGCAATCAGCCCCAGCATTTT
CDR3 protein: CASSERSGISNQPQHF

J gene: TRBJ2-7
clone size: once
D gene: TRBD2
V gene: TRBV5-1
CDR3 DNA: TGCGCCAGCAGCTCCCGCGGGGGCTCCTACGAGCAGTACTTC
CDR3 protein: CASSSRGGSYEQYF

J gene: TRBJ2-5
clone size: -
D gene: -
V gene: TRBV11-2
CDR3 DNA: TGTGCCAGCAGCTTAGGGCACCAAGAGACCCAGTACTTC
CDR3 protein: CASSLGHQETQYF

J gene: TRBJ2-1
clone size: -
D gene: TRBD2
V gene: TRBV20-1
CDR3 DNA: TGCAGTGCTAGTGCTGTGGGGACTAGCGGGCGTGACAATGAGCAGTTCTTC
CDR3 protein: CSASAVGTSGRDNEQFF

J gene: TRBJ1-2
clone size: -
D gene: TRBD1
V gene: TRBV6-5
CDR3 DNA: TGTGCCAGCATCTCCCCTCGGGACAGGGGTTCCGGCTACACCTTC
CDR3 protein: CASISPRDRGSGYTF

J gene: TRBJ1-1
clone size: -
D gene: -
V gene: TRBV7-6
CDR3 DNA: TGTGCCAGCAGCCCCCAGACAGGCGGACGGGCTGAAGCTTTCTTT
CDR3 protein: CASSPQTGGRAEAFF

J gene: TRBJ1-1
clone size: -
D gene: -
V gene: TRBV5-6
CDR3 DNA: TGTGCCAGCAGCAGGTTAGGCAGCGTGAACACTGAAGCTTTCTTT
CDR3 protein: CASSRLGSVNTEAFF

J gene: TRBJ2-1
clone size: -
D gene: -
V gene: TRBV5-1
CDR3 DNA: TGCGCCAGCAGTAAGTTAGCGCTTTCCTCTTACAATGAGCAGTTCTTC
CDR3 protein: CASSKLALSSYNEQFF

J gene: TRBJ1-1
clone size: -
D gene: TRBD1
V gene: TRBV15
CDR3 DNA: TGTGCCACCAGCTTCGGGACAGTTAACACTGAAGCTTTCTTT
CDR3 protein: CATSFGTVNTEAFF

J gene: TRBJ2-1
clone size: few
D gene: TRBD2
V gene: TRBV6-5
CDR3 DNA: TGTGCCAGCAGTATCCTCGGGGGGTATGAGCAGTTCTTC
CDR3 protein: CASSILGGYEQFF

J gene: TRBJ1-5
clone size: -
D gene: -
V gene: TRBV28
CDR3 DNA: TGTGCCAGCAGGTCCCAGGGCCGCCAGGCCCAGCATTTT
CDR3 protein: CASRSQGRQAQHF

J gene: TRBJ1-2
clone size: -
D gene: -
V gene: TRBV6-5
CDR3 DNA: TGTGCCAGCCGTTTCCCGGGAGGCTATGGCTACACCTTC
CDR3 protein: CASRFPGGYGYTF

J gene: TRBJ2-1
clone size: -
D gene: -
V gene: TRBV7-3
CDR3 DNA: TGTGCCAGCAGCTTACGAGGCGGATCAACCTACAATGAGCAGTTCTTC
CDR3 protein: CASSLRGGSTYNEQFF